This T cell receptor (beta chain) was captured by sequencing in a study of identical twins. Template switching added a universal primer binding site, and final cDNA carried unique molecular identifiers. MiXCR, run by TCRdb on the 5' RACE reads, gives a single entry per CDR3 protein. This sample carries 520,000 or so distinct CDR3 sequences, 22% of them seen once, and the ten largest clones take about 0.93%. Regarding this clonotype: Its antigen is currently unknown.

Healthy Caucasian donors formed the entire cohort. Findings and limits, study-wide: Twin pairs had excess sharing that was weaker in beta out-of-frame sequences.

This CDR3 region has 15 residues. CDR1 is MNHEY, CDR2 SVGEGT, per germline. Trimming took 7 bases from V and 0 from J, leaving 16 bases between them. These same records also appear under a second study, on T cells expressing NK-cell markers. This second study says: Expanded clones of NKG2C+ T cells had an unclear HCMV specificity.

This receptor was identified in a woman younger than 35 in good health. The sequenced material came from CD4+ T cells sorted from blood. J is TRBJ2-7 and V is TRBV6-2 or TRBV6-3, with a tentative D call TRBD2 (6 bases). CDR3 sequence (DNA): TGTGCCAGCACAACCGGCGGGGCCCTCTCCTACGAGCAGTACTTC. Its translation: CASTTGGALSYEQYF.